These 15 T cell receptor beta chains came from one sample sequenced in a study of immune heterogeneity within non-small cell lung tumors. Template was bulk tumor genomic DNA, 550 to 650 ng per sample. Several biopsies were spaced far apart within each primary tumor and obtained as surgery took place. Each patient presented with untreated, newly diagnosed non-small cell lung cancer and received curative surgery. Amplification of the TCR beta CDR3 was achieved through multiplex PCR with 32 V and 13 J primers. TCRdb re-called the multiplex PCR reads through MiXCR, storing one row per CDR3 protein. The sample includes several thousand distinct CDR3 sequences, about a fifth of them seen just once. The specimen was lung tumor tissue. The receptors were sampled from a man aged 55 to 70 with non-small cell lung cancer.

The CDR3 reads CSAGGGGSRTTYQYF. The DNA for the CDR3 is TGCAGTGCGGGGGGTGGAGGTTCCCGGACTACGTATCAGTACTTC. The genes are TRBV20-1 and TRBJ2-7; weak D call: TRBD2 (6 bases). The CDR3 totals 15 residues. V was pared by 6 bases and J by 10 bases, with 28 bases between. Germline V lookup: CDR1 DFQATT, CDR2 SNEGSKA (reference sequence).

At least ten counts were recorded for this clonotype. CDR3 sequence: CASYPGQGYNEQFF. The CDR3 DNA reads as TGTGCCAGCTATCCGGGACAGGGATACAATGAGCAGTTCTTC. The chain combines TRBV18 with TRBJ2-1; 9 bases are shared with TRBD1. The CDR3 is made up of 14 amino acids. V was pared by 7 bases and J by 4 bases, with 5 bases of the junction left unmatched. Looked up from germline, CDR1 is KGHSH and CDR2 is LQKENI. The whole variable domain, remainder taken from reference TRBV18 and TRBJ2-1, is NAGVMQNPRHLVRRRGQEARLRCSPMKGHSHVYWYRQLPEEGLKFMVYLQKENIIDESGMPKERFSAEFPKEGPSILRIQQVVRGDSAAYFCASYPGQGYNEQFFGPGTRLTVL.

This clonotype was seen many times. This chain uses TRBV6-1 with TRBJ2-1; D gene uncertain. V was cut by 6 bases and J by 1 base, with 13 bases left in between. Per germline, CDR1 MNHNS and CDR2 SASEGT. The CDR3 has 15 residues. DNA of the CDR3: TGTGCCAGCAGCCTTAACTGGGGATCCTACAATGAGCAGTTCTTC. Residues: CASSLNWGSYNEQFF.

About this clonotype: This may come from a read error, since a much larger clone is one base off. This chain uses TRBV7-9 with TRBJ2-7; D is possibly TRBD1 or TRBD2 (6 bases each). Germline values: CDR1 SEHNR, CDR2 FQNEAQ (reference sequence). The CDR3 length is 13 residues. CDR3: CASTLGGTYEQYF. Here the CDR3 DNA reads TGTGCCAGCACCTTAGGGGGGACCTACGAGCAGTACTTC.

By sample share, this clonotype is medium-sized. The chain combines TRBV6-1 with TRBJ2-6, with no clear D. Trimming left V 4 bases short and J 2 bases short, with 9 bases between. Germline values: CDR1 MNHNS, CDR2 SASEGT. The length of the CDR3 is 15 residues. CDR3 coding DNA: TGTGCCAGCAGTGTGAAAGGGACTGGGGCCAACGTCCTGACTTTC. Protein product: CASSVKGTGANVLTF.

There are many counts of this clonotype. The gene calls are TRBV29-1 and TRBJ1-5; the match to TRBD1 covers 7 bases. Germline V gives CDR1 SQVTM, CDR2 ANQGSEA. This CDR3 spans 15 amino acids. J lost 0 bases, V lost 4 bases, and 6 bases had no gene match. The CDR3 DNA reads as TGCAGCGTTGCGGCCCCAGGGGGTAGCAATCAGCCCCAGCATTTT. Translation: CSVAAPGGSNQPQHF.

In its sample, this clonotype ranks as medium-sized. The rearrangement joins TRBV5-1 to TRBJ2-1, with 7 bases fitting TRBD2. The CDR3 totals 16 residues. The V gene end was trimmed by 0 bases and the J gene end by 0 bases; junction bases not matched to a gene: 3. Germline V gene data show CDR1 as SGHRS and CDR2 as YFSETQ. The CDR3: CASSLGRTSSYNEQFF. CDR3 nucleotides: TGCGCCAGCAGCTTGGGGAGGACTAGCTCCTACAATGAGCAGTTCTTC.

A remark on this clonotype: Being one base from a much bigger clone, this may be a read error. The chain carries TRBV29-1 and TRBJ2-2; D is possibly TRBD2 (5 bases). The CDR3 covers 13 residues. CDR1 SQVTM and CDR2 ANQGSEA come from the germline V gene. V was clipped by 3 bases and J by 7 bases, with 12 bases between them. This CDR3 reads CSVDVLAYGELFF. CDR3 DNA sequence: TGCAGCGTTGATGTCCTAGCTTACGGGGAGCTGTTTTTT.

This clonotype is medium-sized (0.01 to 0.1%) within its sample. The gene calls are TRBV20-1 and TRBJ2-7; D not resolved. CDR1 is DFQATT, CDR2 SNEGSKA, per germline (reference sequence). This CDR3 has 13 amino acids. The V and J ends lost 5 bases and 2 bases respectively, with 13 bases between them. CDR3 region: CSADRSSPYEQYF. DNA of the CDR3: TGCAGTGCTGACCGAAGTAGTCCCTACGAGCAGTACTTC.

This clonotype is termed medium-sized. This sequence joins TRBV19 and TRBJ1-2, with D possibly TRBD1 on 5 matching bases. Germline V lookup: CDR1 LNHDA, CDR2 SQIVND (reference sequence). The CDR3 totals 13 residues. Trimming cost V 6 bases and J 4 bases, with 12 bases left between them. The CDR3 is CASRPEGRYGYTF. CDR3 nucleotide sequence: TGTGCCAGTAGGCCTGAGGGGCGCTATGGCTACACCTTC.

This clonotype ranks as medium-sized (0.01 to 0.1%). The CDR3 region is CASSKTGSNTGELFF. CDR3 bases: TGTGCCAGTAGTAAGACAGGGTCTAACACCGGGGAGCTGTTTTTT. The rearrangement links TRBV19 to TRBJ2-2, with 7 bases fitting TRBD1. Germline CDR1 reads LNHDA; CDR2 reads SQIVND (reference sequence). V lost 4 bases and J lost 2; bases outside the gene matches: 4. The CDR3 covers 15 residues.

By share of the sample, this clonotype is medium-sized. The chain links TRBV6-9 to TRBJ2-7; 7 nucleotides align to TRBD1. The germline V gene has CDR1 MNHGY and CDR2 SVAAGI. V was clipped by 4 bases and J by 3 bases; unmatched bases: 6. The length of the CDR3 is 14 residues. In DNA, the CDR3 is TGTGCCAGCAGTTTCACCGGGACAGTCTACGAGCAGTACTTC. It is translated as CASSFTGTVYEQYF.

This clonotype was counted ten times or more. The V and J genes are TRBV7-9 and TRBJ2-4; 7 bases are shared with TRBD2. The CDR3 has 18 amino acids. V dropped 5 bases and J dropped 3; count of bases not matched to a gene: 16. Germline values: CDR1 SEHNR, CDR2 FQNEAQ (reference sequence). The CDR3 sequence: CASSPQGGAGNSKNIQYF. DNA for the CDR3: TGTGCCAGCAGCCCCCAGGGAGGGGCGGGAAATAGCAAAAACATTCAGTACTTC.

A word on this clonotype: A single base separates this from a much larger clone, so it may be a read error. This chain uses TRBV4-1 with TRBJ2-1; the match to TRBD2 covers 9 bases. The CDR3 spans 14 residues. The germline gives CDR1 MGHRA, CDR2 YSYEKL. The CDR3 DNA is TGCGCCAGCAGCCGTAGCGGGAGTTATTATGAGGAGTTCTTC. It yields the protein CASSRSGSYYEEFF.

As to this clonotype: Possible read error: a much larger clone is one base away. The chain recombines TRBV3-1 with TRBJ2-6, with unresolved D. The length of the CDR3 is 19 residues. Germline values: CDR1 LGHDT, CDR2 YNNKEL (reference sequence). The CDR3 loop reads CASIQDLDTFYSGANVLTF. For the CDR3, the DNA is TGTGCCAGCATCCAAGATCTTGACACCTTTTACTCTGGGGCCAACGTCCTGACTTTC.